This T cell receptor beta chain was sequenced in a study of blood T cell repertoires in COVID-19. Authors' data handling: Reference gene primer amplification in the assay estimated nucleated cell counts. Libraries were prepared by immunoSEQ multiplex PCR; TCRdb keeps only in-frame clonotypes and omits some of them. That table furnishes V, J and clone size, whereas the DNA furnished D and trimming. The sample has about 140,000 clones, approximately 89% seen once. The V and J ends lost 6 bases and 0 bases respectively, with 8 bases between them. This CDR3 is built from 14 residues. CDR1 is WSHSY and CDR2 is SAAADI in the germline V gene.

The TCR comes from a human donor in a cohort sampled during active COVID-19. The sample consisted of peripheral blood. V is TRBV10-2 and J is TRBJ2-2; TRBD1 might be the D (5 bases). In DNA form, the CDR3 reads TGCGCCAGCAGCAGGGCCCCGAACACCGGGGAGCTGTTTTTT. Protein: CASSRAPNTGELFF.